Listed below are T cell receptor beta chains from one sample, sequenced in a study of blood T cell repertoires in COVID-19. Libraries were prepared by immunoSEQ multiplex PCR; TCRdb keeps only in-frame clonotypes and omits some of them. The profile shows approximately 490,000 clones, roughly 90% of them singletons. Sequencing was done on a sample of PBMCs or T cells enriched from blood (not recorded which). All receptors come from a woman under 30 who had recovered from COVID-19. CDR3s include the opening cysteine and the closing phenylalanine or tryptophan. The order of the fields is V gene, clone size, D gene, J gene, CDR3 protein, CDR3 DNA. The D gene is left open where the match is weak. The size field is filled for only some rows; it gives once, few, many or a size class.

TRBV27	NA	NA	TRBJ2-2	CASSLADSNTGELFF	TGTGCCAGCAGTTTAGCGGACTCAAACACCGGGGAGCTGTTTTTT
TRBV19	NA	NA	TRBJ1-5	CATHLGGGSNQPQHF	TGTGCCACCCACTTGGGCGGGGGAAGCAATCAGCCCCAGCATTTT
TRBV29-1	once	NA	TRBJ1-2	CSVLGSDYGYTF	TGCAGCGTTCTGGGGAGTGACTATGGCTACACCTTC
TRBV10-2	NA	NA	TRBJ1-1	CASSQRGSSTIEAFF	TGCGCCAGCAGCCAACGGGGGTCCTCAACCATTGAAGCTTTCTTT
TRBV5-4	NA	NA	TRBJ1-2	CASSLPTGTNYGYTF	TGTGCCAGCAGCCTACCTACAGGCACTAACTATGGCTACACCTTC
TRBV2	NA	TRBD2	TRBJ2-1	CASMVREGGNEQFF	TGTGCCAGCATGGTGAGGGAGGGAGGCAATGAGCAGTTCTTC
TRBV3-1/TRBV3-2	NA	NA	TRBJ2-6	CAGVSPGHFLSSGANVLTF	TGTGCCGGCGTTTCCCCGGGACACTTTTTAAGCTCTGGGGCCAACGTCCTGACTTTC
TRBV30	few	NA	TRBJ1-1	CAWTERVSGGGTEAFF	TGTGCCTGGACCGAAAGGGTTTCTGGGGGCGGCACTGAAGCTTTCTTT
TRBV5-6	few	NA	TRBJ1-5	CASSSGLIRPQHF	TGTGCCAGCAGCTCCGGACTCATTCGGCCCCAGCATTTT
TRBV19	NA	NA	TRBJ2-7	CASSTSVGPSYEQYF	TGTGCCAGTAGTACCTCGGTTGGGCCCTCCTACGAGCAGTACTTC
TRBV6-5	NA	NA	TRBJ1-2	CASIQGYNYGYTF	TGTGCCAGCATCCAGGGGTACAACTATGGCTACACCTTC
TRBV2	NA	TRBD2	TRBJ2-1	CASSEAGFERGGNEQFF	TGTGCCAGCAGTGAAGCGGGTTTCGAGCGGGGAGGCAATGAGCAGTTCTTC
TRBV3-1/TRBV3-2	NA	NA	TRBJ2-3	CASSQALRDTQYF	TGTGCCAGCAGCCAAGCCTTGCGGGATACGCAGTATTTT
TRBV9	NA	TRBD2	TRBJ2-7	CASSVGAASGGAVGYEQYF	TGTGCCAGCAGCGTAGGGGCGGCTAGCGGGGGGGCCGTCGGCTACGAGCAGTACTTC
TRBV29-1	NA	TRBD2	TRBJ2-7	CSVEERGDPQDEQYF	TGCAGCGTTGAAGAGCGGGGGGACCCCCAGGACGAGCAGTACTTC
TRBV5-4	NA	NA	TRBJ1-4	CASSLGGDEKLFF	TGTGCCAGCAGCTTGGGGGGAGATGAAAAACTGTTTTTT
TRBV19	NA	TRBD1	TRBJ1-6	CASSKGAFDSPLHF	TGTGCCAGTAGCAAGGGGGCCTTTGATTCACCCCTCCACTTT
TRBV5-1	NA	NA	TRBJ1-1	CASSTDTNTEAFF	TGCGCCAGCAGCACGGACACGAACACTGAAGCTTTCTTT
TRBV19	NA	NA	TRBJ1-1	CASSKSRQNTEAFF	TGTGCCAGTAGTAAGTCGAGACAGAACACTGAAGCTTTCTTT
TRBV30	NA	NA	TRBJ1-5	CAWSVKGLNQPQHF	TGTGCCTGGAGTGTTAAGGGGTTGAATCAGCCCCAGCATTTT
TRBV21-1	NA	NA	TRBJ1-4	CASSKEQGAREKLFF	TGTGCCAGCAGCAAAGAGCAGGGGGCGCGAGAAAAACTGTTTTTT
TRBV7-9	NA	TRBD2	TRBJ2-5	CASSVGGVQETQYF	TGTGCCAGCAGCGTTGGGGGGGTCCAAGAGACCCAGTACTTC
TRBV5-1	NA	NA	TRBJ2-1	CASSLDRVNEQFF	TGCGCCAGCAGCTTGGACAGGGTCAATGAGCAGTTCTTC
TRBV28	once	TRBD1	TRBJ2-2	CASSPGTGDTGELFF	TGTGCCAGCAGCCCCGGGACAGGGGACACCGGGGAGCTGTTTTTT
TRBV19	NA	NA	TRBJ1-4	CASSRTVNEKLFF	TGTGCCAGTAGTAGGACAGTTAATGAAAAACTGTTTTTT
TRBV5-1	NA	NA	TRBJ1-1	CASSLEGRGLEAFF	TGCGCCAGCAGCTTGGAGGGCAGGGGCCTTGAAGCTTTCTTT
TRBV28	NA	NA	TRBJ2-1	CASSLFNAGDNEQFF	TGTGCCAGCAGTTTATTTAACGCCGGAGACAATGAGCAGTTCTTC
TRBV24-1	NA	NA	TRBJ1-4	CATSDSTYEKLFF	TGTGCCACCAGTGATAGTACATACGAAAAACTGTTTTTT